These 7 T cell receptor beta chains share one sample of origin, sequenced in a study of blood T cells in healthy people across ages. The use of a sample-barcoded 5' primer and a J-beta primer mix characterized a second PCR of about 7 to 12 cycles. MiXCR, applied by TCRdb to the 5' RACE reads, yields one record per CDR3 protein. The data contain approximately 850,000 distinct CDR3 sequences, roughly 60% of them singletons. Material: blood. All receptors come from a man aged 25-45 years in good health.

This chain's CDR3 is CSASGPAGSSYNEQFF. The CDR3 nucleotides read TGCAGTGCTAGTGGTCCAGCGGGGAGCTCCTACAATGAGCAGTTCTTC. The rearrangement links TRBV20-1 to TRBJ2-1, with 7 bases identical to TRBD2. The CDR3 extends over 16 amino acids. Unmatched junction bases numbered 8, after V lost 3 bases and J lost 0 bases. The V gene's germline CDR1 is DFQATT and CDR2 SNEGSKA (reference sequence).

The CDR3 DNA is TGTGCCAGCAGTCGGATGGGGACTAGCGGGATTGTACCCCGTTCCAATGAGCAGTTCTTC. Translated, it gives CASSRMGTSGIVPRSNEQFF. The V call is TRBV6-2 or TRBV6-3, the J call TRBJ2-1, with TRBD2 identical over 13 bases. With V trimmed by 5 bases and J by 6 bases, 19 bases remained unmatched. The CDR3 length is 20 residues. Germline V lookup: CDR1 MNHEY, CDR2 SVGEGT.

As to this clonotype: A much larger clone is a single base away; this may be a read error. This sequence joins TRBV10-2 and TRBJ2-1; no definite D call. CDR1 is WSHSY and CDR2 is SAAADI in the germline V gene. The CDR3 covers 13 residues. The CDR3 loop reads CASSISSYNERFF. The CDR3 nucleotides read TGCGCCAGCAGTATCAGCTCCTACAATGAGCGGTTCTTC.

The chain couples TRBV5-5 to TRBJ1-5; TRBD1 matches at 7 bases. CDR3 length: 15 residues. Looked up from germline, CDR1 is SGHKS and CDR2 is YYEKEE (reference sequence). Trimming at V came to 4 bases and at J to 3 bases, leaving 7 bases not matched to a gene. CDR3: CASSPGTAYNQPQHF. CDR3 DNA sequence: TGTGCCAGCAGCCCCGGGACAGCCTACAATCAGCCCCAGCATTTT.

This clonotype showed up just a few times. J is TRBJ1-1 and V is TRBV5-1, with D unclear. The V end lost 4 bases, the J end lost 5 bases, and 15 bases lay between the germline ends. The CDR3 length is 14 residues. From germline, CDR1 is SGHRS and CDR2 YFSETQ. As DNA, the CDR3 is TGCGCCAGCAGCCCCGAGGTTACGGGAACTGAAGCTTTCTTT. This sequence encodes CASSPEVTGTEAFF.

This rearrangement joins TRBV4-3 to TRBJ2-5; no definite D call. The J call may be mistaken, given a closer DNA end match to TRBJ2-7. CDR3 size: 16 residues. Germline CDR1 and CDR2: LGHNA and YSLEER. The CDR3 DNA reads as TGCGCCAGCAGCCAAGATTATCCCGGTTTAGGCTACGAGCAGTACTTC. This codes for CASSQDYPGLGYEQYF.

CDR3 in amino acids: CASGSGTGLDTQYF. The CDR3 DNA follows: TGTGCCAGCGGATCGGGGACAGGGTTAGATACGCAGTATTTT. The rearrangement links TRBV12-3 or TRBV12-4 to TRBJ2-3; 9 bases are a match to TRBD1. Trimming took 8 bases from V and 5 from J; bases not matched to a gene: 8. The CDR3 contains 14 residues.